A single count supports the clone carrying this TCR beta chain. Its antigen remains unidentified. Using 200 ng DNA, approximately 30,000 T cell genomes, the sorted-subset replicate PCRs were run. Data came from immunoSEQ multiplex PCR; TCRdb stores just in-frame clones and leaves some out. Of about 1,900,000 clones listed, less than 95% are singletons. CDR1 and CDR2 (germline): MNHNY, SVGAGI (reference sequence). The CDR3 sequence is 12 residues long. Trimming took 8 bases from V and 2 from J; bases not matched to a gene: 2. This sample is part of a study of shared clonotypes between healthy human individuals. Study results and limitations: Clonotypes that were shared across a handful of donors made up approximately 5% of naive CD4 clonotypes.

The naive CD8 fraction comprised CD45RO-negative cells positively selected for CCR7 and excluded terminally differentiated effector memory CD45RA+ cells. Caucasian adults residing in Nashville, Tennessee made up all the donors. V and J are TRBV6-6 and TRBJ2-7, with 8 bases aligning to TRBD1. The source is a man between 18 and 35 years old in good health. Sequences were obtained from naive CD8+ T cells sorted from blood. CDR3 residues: CASGDRTYEQYF. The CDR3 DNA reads TGTGCCAGCGGGGACAGGACCTACGAGCAGTACTTC.